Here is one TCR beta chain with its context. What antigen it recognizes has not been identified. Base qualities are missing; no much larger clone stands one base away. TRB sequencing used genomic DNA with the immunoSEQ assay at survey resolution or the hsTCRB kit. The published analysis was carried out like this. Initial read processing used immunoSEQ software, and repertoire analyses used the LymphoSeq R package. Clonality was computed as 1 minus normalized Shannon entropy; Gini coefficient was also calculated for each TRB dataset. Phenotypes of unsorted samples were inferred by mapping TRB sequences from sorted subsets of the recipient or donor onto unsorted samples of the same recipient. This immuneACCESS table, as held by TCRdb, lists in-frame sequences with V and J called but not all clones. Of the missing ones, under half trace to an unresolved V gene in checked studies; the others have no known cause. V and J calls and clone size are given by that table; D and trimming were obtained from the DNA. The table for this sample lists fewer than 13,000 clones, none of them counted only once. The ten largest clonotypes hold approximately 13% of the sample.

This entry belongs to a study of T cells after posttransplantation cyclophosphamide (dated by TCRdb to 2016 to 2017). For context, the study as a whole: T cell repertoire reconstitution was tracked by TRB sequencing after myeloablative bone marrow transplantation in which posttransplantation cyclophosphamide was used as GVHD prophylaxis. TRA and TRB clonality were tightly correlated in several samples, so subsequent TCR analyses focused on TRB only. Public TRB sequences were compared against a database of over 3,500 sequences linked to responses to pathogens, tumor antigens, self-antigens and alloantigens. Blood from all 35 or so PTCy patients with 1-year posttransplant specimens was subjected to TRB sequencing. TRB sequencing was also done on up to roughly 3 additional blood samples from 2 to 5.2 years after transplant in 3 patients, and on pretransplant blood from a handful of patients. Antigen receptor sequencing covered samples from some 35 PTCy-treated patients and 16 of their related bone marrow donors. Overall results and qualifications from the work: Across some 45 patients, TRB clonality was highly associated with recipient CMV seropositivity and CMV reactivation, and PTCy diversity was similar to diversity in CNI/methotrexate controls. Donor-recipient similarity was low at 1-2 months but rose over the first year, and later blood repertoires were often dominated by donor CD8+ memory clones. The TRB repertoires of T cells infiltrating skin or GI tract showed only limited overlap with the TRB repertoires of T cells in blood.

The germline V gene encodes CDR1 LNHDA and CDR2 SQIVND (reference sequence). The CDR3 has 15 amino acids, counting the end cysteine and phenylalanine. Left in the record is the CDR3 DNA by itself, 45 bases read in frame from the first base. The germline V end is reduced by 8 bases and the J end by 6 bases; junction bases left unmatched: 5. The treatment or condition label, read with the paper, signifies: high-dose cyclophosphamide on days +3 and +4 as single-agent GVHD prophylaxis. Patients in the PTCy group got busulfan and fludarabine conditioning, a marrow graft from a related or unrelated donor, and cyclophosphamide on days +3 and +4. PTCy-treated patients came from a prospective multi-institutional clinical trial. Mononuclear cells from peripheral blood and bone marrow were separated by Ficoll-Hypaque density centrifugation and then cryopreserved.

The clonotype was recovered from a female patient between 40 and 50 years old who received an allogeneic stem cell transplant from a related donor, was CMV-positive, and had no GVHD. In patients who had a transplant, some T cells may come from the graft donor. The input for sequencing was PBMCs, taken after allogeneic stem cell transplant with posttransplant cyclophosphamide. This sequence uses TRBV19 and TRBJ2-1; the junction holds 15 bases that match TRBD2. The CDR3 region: CASGRTSGGANEQFF. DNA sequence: TGTGCCAGTGGACGGACTAGCGGGGGGGCCAATGAGCAGTTCTTC.